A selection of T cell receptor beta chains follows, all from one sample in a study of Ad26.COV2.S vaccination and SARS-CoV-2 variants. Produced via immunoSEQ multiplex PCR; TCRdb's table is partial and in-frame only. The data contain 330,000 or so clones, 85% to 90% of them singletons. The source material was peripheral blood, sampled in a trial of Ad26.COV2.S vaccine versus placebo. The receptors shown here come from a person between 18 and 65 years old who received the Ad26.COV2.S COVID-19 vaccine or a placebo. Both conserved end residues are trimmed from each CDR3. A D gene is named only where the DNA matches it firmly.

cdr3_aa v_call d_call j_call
ASSNLGQGASWGYT TRBV6-5 TRBD1 TRBJ1-2
ASSSLGGSDSPLH TRBV6-5 TRBD1 TRBJ1-6
ASSLRGQISYT TRBV7-2 TRBD1 TRBJ1-2
AISGMDLETQY TRBV10-3 NA TRBJ2-5
ASRQQGLKNQPQH TRBV6-1 NA TRBJ1-5
ASSIFLAGNTEAF TRBV19 NA TRBJ1-1
ASDKHPGLAGETDTQY TRBV18 TRBD2 TRBJ2-3
ASSEQPGSPEAF TRBV19 NA TRBJ1-1
ASSFLEGKGNTIY TRBV11-2 NA TRBJ1-3
ASSQDRGNTEAF TRBV4-3 NA TRBJ1-1
ASSQLWAAGETQY TRBV4-3 NA TRBJ2-5
ASSEALYGGGGYGYT TRBV6-1 NA TRBJ1-2
ASSYGANGAF TRBV6-2/TRBV6-3 NA TRBJ1-1
ASSRGEIGDEQF TRBV14 NA TRBJ2-1
ASSWENTGELF TRBV6-5 NA TRBJ2-2
ASSSRDTGRGEAF TRBV11-3 NA TRBJ1-1
SVVSYNTGELF TRBV29-1 NA TRBJ2-2
ASSQGTVNTEAF TRBV5-1 NA TRBJ1-1
ATGHYRGEQY TRBV15 NA TRBJ2-7
ASSARETRGTEAF TRBV5-5 NA TRBJ1-1
ASRHHRALMNTEAF TRBV7-2 NA TRBJ1-1
ASRRWTGYTGELF TRBV19 TRBD1 TRBJ2-2
ASSLSGNQPQH TRBV3-1/TRBV3-2 NA TRBJ1-5
ASSSTGGGAYEQY TRBV27 NA TRBJ2-7
ASSYRGTGELF TRBV6-5 NA TRBJ2-2
ASSYSLGRAGEKLF TRBV6-5 NA TRBJ1-4
ASSEWRAEAF TRBV25-1 NA TRBJ1-1
ASSLGTGDYGYT TRBV5-1 TRBD1 TRBJ1-2
ASQMVQGEEGQPQH TRBV28 TRBD1 TRBJ1-5
ASSRGPAGYEQY TRBV6-2/TRBV6-3 NA TRBJ2-7
ASSLEQLAVNEQF TRBV7-6 TRBD2 TRBJ2-1
ASSRPRGYTDTQY TRBV7-9 NA TRBJ2-3
ASSSAAGGRCGYT TRBV21-1 NA TRBJ1-2
ASSVGQGIGANVLT TRBV9 NA TRBJ2-6
ASSTGTTDEAF TRBV5-1 NA TRBJ1-1
ASSIRADRGPGELF TRBV19 TRBD1 TRBJ2-2
ASSGDVNTEAF TRBV4-2 NA TRBJ1-1
SVVVEQF TRBV20-1 NA TRBJ2-1
ASSLEGTGGAFYNEQF TRBV5-6 TRBD1 TRBJ2-1
ASSLSQREATGELF TRBV5-1 TRBD2 TRBJ2-2
ASSLEAGYATEAF TRBV11-2 NA TRBJ1-1
ASSQLAGGLYNEQF TRBV4-1 TRBD2 TRBJ2-1
ARSRDSGPHGYT TRBV5-3 TRBD1 TRBJ1-2
ASSFGADEAF TRBV5-4 NA TRBJ1-1
ASSPTGGGNQPQH TRBV6-5 TRBD1 TRBJ1-5
ASSDSQGDNSPLH TRBV6-4 TRBD1 TRBJ1-6
ASSLDSHYEQY TRBV27 NA TRBJ2-7
ASSQGGQGNTEAF TRBV4-3 TRBD1 TRBJ1-1
ATSITGTEGYT TRBV15 TRBD1 TRBJ1-2
ASSVRTGENSPLH TRBV2 TRBD1 TRBJ1-6
ASSFGAPNTEAF TRBV13 NA TRBJ1-1
AIRIGLAGGPNEQF TRBV10-3 TRBD2 TRBJ2-1
ASRWGQGAGELF TRBV7-8 TRBD1 TRBJ2-2
ATSSYQTRLRREQY TRBV15 NA TRBJ2-7
ASSMRGLPIYNEQF TRBV7-2 NA TRBJ2-1